Below, 28 T cell receptor beta chains from the same sample are listed, as sequenced in a study of T cell changes during pregnancy in multiple sclerosis. The protocol was immunoSEQ multiplex PCR, while the TCRdb copy is restricted to in-frame clones and leaves out a portion. The repertoire has 70,000 or so clones, around nine tenths of them found once; the top ten carry 0.25% to 0.3%. The sample was CD4+ T cells from peripheral blood mononuclear cells, taken after pregnancy. These receptors were collected from a female donor with multiple sclerosis, enrolled in a pregnancy study.

The chain couples TRBV7-3 to TRBJ2-2; 7 positions agree with TRBD2. The CDR3 consists of 14 residues. J lost 6 bases, V lost 3 bases, and 4 bases had no gene match. Germline CDR1 SGHTA, CDR2 FQGTGA. As DNA, the CDR3 is TGTGCCAGCAGCTTGCTCGCGGGGGCCGGGGAGCTGTTTTTT. It translates to CASSLLAGAGELFF.

This chain uses TRBV2 with TRBJ1-4; D may be TRBD1 (5 bases). The V and J ends lost 5 bases and 4 bases respectively, with 14 bases between them. The CDR3 length is 15 residues. CDR1 SNHLY and CDR2 FYNNEI come from the germline V gene. CDR3 DNA sequence: TGTGCCAGCAGTCTGTTGGGGGGTTATAATGAAAAACTGTTTTTT. Its protein is CASSLLGGYNEKLFF.

This chain uses TRBV5-3 with TRBJ1-2; D gene unclear. TRBV5-3 is classed as an ORF, of uncertain function. This CDR3 is built from 16 residues. Trimming took 0 bases from V and 0 from J, leaving 12 bases between them. CDR3 coding DNA: TGTGCCAGAAGCTTGGATATGGGAGAGACTAACTATGGCTACACCTTC. Translating gives CARSLDMGETNYGYTF.

This chain links TRBV2 with TRBJ2-7; D is possibly TRBD2 (5 bases). The CDR3 sequence is 15 residues long. V was clipped by 4 bases and J by 0 bases, with 13 bases between them. Germline loops: CDR1 SNHLY, CDR2 FYNNEI. The CDR3 loop reads CASSALASSSYEQYF. The DNA for the CDR3 is TGTGCCAGCAGTGCTCTAGCTTCAAGCTCCTACGAGCAGTACTTC.

This clone was recorded once. The J gene is TRBJ1-1, the V gene TRBV19, with 7 bases aligning to TRBD1. Germline assignment: CDR1 LNHDA and CDR2 SQIVND (reference sequence). The CDR3 runs to 14 residues. V lost 5 bases to trimming and J lost 3 bases; unmatched junction nucleotides: 6. In DNA, the CDR3 is TGTGCCAGTAGTGCCAGGGGGGCTGACACTGAAGCTTTCTTT. Residues: CASSARGADTEAFF.

The rearrangement joins TRBV5-6 to TRBJ2-7, with 8 bases that match TRBD2. Germline CDR1 SGHDT, CDR2 YYEEEE. V trimming: 3 bases; J trimming: 2 bases; junction bases outside the gene matches: 10. The CDR3 contains 16 residues. The CDR3 DNA is TGTGCCAGCAGCTCTGAAACTAGCGGCTATACCTACGAGCAGTACTTC. Translation: CASSSETSGYTYEQYF.

The J gene is TRBJ1-1, the V gene TRBV18, with D tentatively TRBD1 (6 bases). The CDR3 length is 16 residues. The ends were cut back, 6 bases at V and 1 base at J, with 18 bases in the middle. From germline, CDR1 is KGHSH and CDR2 LQKENI. CDR3 sequence: CASSLQGTLTNTEAFF. The CDR3, as DNA: TGTGCCAGCTCTCTGCAGGGGACGCTAACGAACACTGAAGCTTTCTTT.

The J gene is TRBJ1-1, the V gene TRBV4-2; the D gene is possibly TRBD1 (5 bases). CDR3 length: 14 amino acids. V was trimmed by 3 bases and J by 1 base, leaving 9 bases between them. Germline V gives CDR1 LGHNA, CDR2 YNFKEQ. The CDR3, as DNA: TGTGCCAGCAGCCAGGAAGACAGGAACACTGAAGCTTTCTTT. Translation: CASSQEDRNTEAFF.

This clone was recorded a few times. The CDR3 is CATSREVRANYGYTF. The CDR3 DNA reads as TGTGCCACCAGCAGAGAGGTCAGGGCTAACTATGGCTACACCTTC. The J gene is TRBJ1-2, the V gene TRBV15; D may be TRBD1 (5 bases). Trimming shortened V by 0 bases and J by 0 bases, and 8 bases separated the two germline ends. CDR1 is LNHNV and CDR2 is YYDKDF in the germline V gene (reference sequence). The CDR3 loop spans 15 amino acids.

This chain uses TRBV28 with TRBJ2-1; 12 bases are shared with TRBD2. The germline gives CDR1 MDHEN, CDR2 SYDVKM. CDR3 length: 19 amino acids. V dropped 0 bases and J dropped 5; count of bases not matched to a gene: 11. CDR3 DNA: TGTGCCAGCAGTTTATGGTTGTCTAGCGGGAGGGAGGGGAACAATGAGCAGTTCTTC. Its translation is CASSLWLSSGREGNNEQFF.

This clone appeared a few times. This chain uses TRBV30 with TRBJ1-1; D unclear. Looked up from germline, CDR1 is GTSNPN and CDR2 is SVGIG (reference sequence). The CDR3 has 12 residues. Trimming stripped 4 bases from V and 4 bases from J, with 10 bases between. CDR3 residues: CAWMGRRTEAFF. The DNA for the CDR3 is TGTGCCTGGATGGGCAGACGCACTGAAGCTTTCTTT.

V is TRBV5-4 and J is TRBJ2-7; 9 bases map to TRBD2. Germline lookup yields CDR1 SGHNT and CDR2 YYREEE (reference sequence). There are 14 residues in the CDR3. V was pared by 7 bases and J by 7 bases, with 12 bases of the junction left unmatched. CDR3 DNA: TGTGCCAGCCGGCGGGGGGGGGATCTGGGAGAGCAGTACTTC. Its protein is CASRRGGDLGEQYF.

Only one count was recorded for this clone. The rearrangement uses TRBV13 and TRBJ1-3, with D maybe TRBD1 (5 bases). Germline-derived CDR1 and CDR2 are PRHDT and FYEKMQ (reference sequence). The CDR3 consists of 15 residues. Trimming pared 2 bases from V and 1 base from J, leaving 9 bases between. CDR3 sequence reads: CASSLTGDSGNTIYF. CDR3 nucleotide sequence: TGTGCCAGCAGCTTAACAGGAGATTCTGGAAACACCATATATTTT.

V usage is TRBV6-4 and J usage is TRBJ2-7, with TRBD2 as a possible D gene (6 bases). Germline-derived CDR1 and CDR2 are MRHNA and SNTAGT. The CDR3 is 13 amino acids. Trimming removed 7 bases from V and 2 bases from J, with 12 bases in between. Written as DNA, the CDR3 is TGTGCCAGCAATAGAGGCGGGGCCTACGAGCAGTACTTC. Amino acid sequence: CASNRGGAYEQYF.

This clone occurred once. The V call is TRBV27, the J call TRBJ1-2; D is possibly TRBD1 (5 bases). Between the trimmed V and J ends, which lost 3 bases and 1 base, there was a span of 9 bases. The CDR3 runs to 14 residues. CDR1 is MNHEY and CDR2 is SMNVEV in the germline V gene (reference sequence). The CDR3 region is CASSFARDNYGYTF. For the CDR3, the DNA is TGTGCCAGCAGTTTCGCCAGGGATAACTATGGCTACACCTTC.

The V call is TRBV11-2, the J call TRBJ2-7, with D perhaps matching TRBD1 (5 bases). CDR1 and CDR2 (germline): SGHAT, FQNNGV. V lost 1 base and J 6 bases, leaving 16 bases between the germline ends. The CDR3 sequence is 15 residues long. The CDR3 here is CASSLVLAGKGEQYF. The CDR3 DNA reads TGTGCCAGCAGCTTAGTGTTGGCAGGGAAGGGCGAGCAGTACTTC.

In DNA, the CDR3 is TGTGCCAGCAGCTCAGACGGGAATCAGCCCCAGCATTTT. Its translation: CASSSDGNQPQHF. This chain connects TRBV7-3 to TRBJ1-5; unclear D gene. In germline, CDR1 is SGHTA, CDR2 FQGTGA. The CDR3 sequence is 13 residues long. Trimming shortened V by 4 bases and J by 4 bases, and 8 bases separated the two germline ends.

This sequence joins TRBV2 and TRBJ2-5; D remains unclear. V was shortened by 9 bases and J by 4 bases, with 9 bases between the two germline ends. The germline gives CDR1 SNHLY, CDR2 FYNNEI. The CDR3 runs 11 residues. CDR3: CASESRETQYF. CDR3 nucleotides: TGTGCCAGTGAGAGCCGAGAGACCCAGTACTTC.

This clone qualifies as medium-sized. The chain uses TRBV19 and TRBJ1-5; D is possibly TRBD1 (6 bases). With 3 bases removed from V and 1 base from J, the gap between germline ends came to 19 bases. CDR1 and CDR2 from the germline V gene are LNHDA and SQIVND (reference sequence). The CDR3 totals 18 residues. CDR3 coding DNA: TGTGCCAGTAGTATTATACGACAGGTACCATCGAGCAATCAGCCCCAGCATTTT. Encoded protein: CASSIIRQVPSSNQPQHF.

The chain links TRBV29-1 to TRBJ2-6; 10 positions match TRBD1. With V trimmed by 4 bases and J by 0 bases, 3 bases remained unmatched. CDR3 length: 16 amino acids. The germline V gene has CDR1 SQVTM and CDR2 ANQGSEA. Here the CDR3 reads CSVVGDRGSGANVLTF. CDR3 coding DNA: TGCAGCGTTGTGGGGGACAGGGGCTCTGGGGCCAACGTCCTGACTTTC.

V usage is TRBV28 and J usage is TRBJ1-5; unclear D gene. The CDR3 consists of 12 residues. V gave up 1 base and J gave up 9 bases, with 7 bases separating them. CDR1 MDHEN and CDR2 SYDVKM come from the germline V gene. The CDR3 DNA reads as TGTGCCAGCAGTTTATCGAGGATGCCCCAGCATTTT. It is translated as CASSLSRMPQHF.

V usage is TRBV7-6 and J usage is TRBJ2-5; TRBD2 aligns across 9 bases. Germline V gives CDR1 SGHVS, CDR2 FNYEAQ. V lost 6 bases and J lost 10; bases outside the gene matches: 12. The CDR3 consists of 14 residues. CDR3 protein: CASSVWAGGLDQYF. DNA of the CDR3: TGTGCCAGCAGTGTATGGGCGGGAGGGCTTGACCAGTACTTC.

The rearrangement links TRBV7-3 to TRBJ2-1, with 11 bases that match TRBD1. The trim removed 6 bases at V and 4 bases at J, leaving 2 bases unmatched. The germline V gene encodes CDR1 SGHTA and CDR2 FQGTGA. CDR3 size: 14 residues. CDR3: CASRDRGRYNEQFF. CDR3 coding DNA: TGTGCCAGCAGGGACAGGGGGCGTTACAATGAGCAGTTCTTC.

The rearrangement joins TRBV5-6 to TRBJ2-5; possibly TRBD1 for D (6 bases). Germline assignment: CDR1 SGHDT and CDR2 YYEEEE. The V and J ends lost 0 bases and 2 bases respectively, with 8 bases between them. The CDR3 contains 14 residues. The CDR3 protein is CASSLGTVQETQYF. The DNA for the CDR3 is TGTGCCAGCAGCTTGGGGACAGTTCAAGAGACCCAGTACTTC.

The chain carries TRBV27 and TRBJ1-5, with D possibly matching TRBD1 (5 bases). Trimming left V 2 bases short and J 1 base short, with 9 bases between. Germline V CDR1 and CDR2: MNHEY, SMNVEV (reference sequence). The CDR3 runs to 15 residues. The CDR3 protein is CASSLRGNSNQPQHF. For the CDR3, the DNA is TGTGCCAGCAGTTTACGGGGGAACAGCAATCAGCCCCAGCATTTT.

For the CDR3, the DNA is TGTGCCAGCAGTTTGAGCAGGTCTAACTATGGCTACACCTTC. Translated, it gives CASSLSRSNYGYTF. The J gene is TRBJ1-2, the V gene TRBV28; D is uncertain. The germline gives CDR1 MDHEN, CDR2 SYDVKM. CDR3 length: 14 amino acids. V was clipped by 3 bases and J by 0 bases, with 8 bases between them.

This clone was recorded once. The chain links TRBV19 to TRBJ2-3; 10 bases agree with TRBD2. In germline, CDR1 is LNHDA, CDR2 SQIVND (reference sequence). V shed 6 bases and J 4 bases; nucleotides not matched to a gene: 7. This CDR3 is built from 15 residues. The CDR3 reads CASSASGSAPDTQYF. In DNA, the CDR3 is TGTGCCAGTAGCGCTAGCGGGAGCGCCCCAGATACGCAGTATTTT. The whole variable domain, remainder taken from reference TRBV19 and TRBJ2-3, is DGGITQSPKYLFRKEGQNVTLSCEQNLNHDAMYWYRQDPGQGLRLIYYSQIVNDFQKGDIAEGYSVSREKKESFPLTVTSAQKNPTAFYLCASSASGSAPDTQYFGPGTRLTVL.

V is TRBV27 and J is TRBJ1-2, with 10 bases fitting TRBD1. The CDR3 consists of 15 residues. Germline CDR1 MNHEY, CDR2 SMNVEV (reference sequence). Trimming cost V 0 bases and J 4 bases; bases outside gene matches: 2. The CDR3 region is CASSLSRTGGYGYTF. The CDR3 bases are TGTGCCAGCAGTTTATCCCGGACAGGGGGCTATGGCTACACCTTC.